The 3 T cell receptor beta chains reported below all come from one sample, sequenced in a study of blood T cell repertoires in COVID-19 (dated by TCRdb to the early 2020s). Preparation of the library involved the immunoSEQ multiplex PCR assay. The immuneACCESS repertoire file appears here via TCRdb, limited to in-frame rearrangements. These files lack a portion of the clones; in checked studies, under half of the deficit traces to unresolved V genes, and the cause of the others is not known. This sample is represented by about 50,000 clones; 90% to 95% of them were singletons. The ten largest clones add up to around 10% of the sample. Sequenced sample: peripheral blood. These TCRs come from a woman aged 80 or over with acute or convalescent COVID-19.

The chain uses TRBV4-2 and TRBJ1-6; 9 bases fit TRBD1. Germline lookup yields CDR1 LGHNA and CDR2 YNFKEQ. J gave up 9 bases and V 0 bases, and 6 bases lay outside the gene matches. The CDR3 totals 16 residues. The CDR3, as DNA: TGTGCCAGCAGCCAAGAAGGGACAGGGATAGGTTCACCCCTCCACTTT. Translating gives CASSQEGTGIGSPLHF.

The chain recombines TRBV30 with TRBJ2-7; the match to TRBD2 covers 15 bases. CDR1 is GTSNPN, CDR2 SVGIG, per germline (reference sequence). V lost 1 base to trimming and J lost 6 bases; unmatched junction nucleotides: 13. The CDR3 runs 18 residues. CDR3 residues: CAWSGRTSGRASSPEQYF. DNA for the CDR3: TGTGCCTGGAGTGGCCGGACTAGCGGGAGGGCCTCTTCGCCCGAGCAGTACTTC.

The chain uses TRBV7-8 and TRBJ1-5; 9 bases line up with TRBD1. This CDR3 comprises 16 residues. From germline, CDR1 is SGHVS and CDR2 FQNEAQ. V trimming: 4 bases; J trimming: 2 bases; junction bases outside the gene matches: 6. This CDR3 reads CASSSHRGLGNQPQHF. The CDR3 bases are TGTGCCAGCAGCTCCCACAGGGGGCTTGGCAATCAGCCCCAGCATTTT.